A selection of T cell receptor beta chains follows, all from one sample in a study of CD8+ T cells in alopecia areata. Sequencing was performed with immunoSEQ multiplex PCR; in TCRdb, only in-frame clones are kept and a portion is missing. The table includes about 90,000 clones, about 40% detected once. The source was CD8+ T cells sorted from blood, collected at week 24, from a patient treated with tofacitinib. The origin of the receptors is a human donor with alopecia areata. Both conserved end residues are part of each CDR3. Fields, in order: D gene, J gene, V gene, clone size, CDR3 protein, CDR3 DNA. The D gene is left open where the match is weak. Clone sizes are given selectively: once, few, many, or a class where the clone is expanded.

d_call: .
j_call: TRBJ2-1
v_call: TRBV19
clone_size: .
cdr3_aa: CASSIDSYSHNEQFF
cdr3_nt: TGTGCCAGTAGTATAGATTCGTACAGCCACAATGAGCAGTTCTTC

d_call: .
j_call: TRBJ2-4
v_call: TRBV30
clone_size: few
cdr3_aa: CAWGPQGYIQYF
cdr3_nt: TGTGCCTGGGGCCCCCAGGGCTACATTCAGTACTTC

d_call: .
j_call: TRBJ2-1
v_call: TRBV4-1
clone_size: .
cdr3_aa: CASSQGGDYNEQFF
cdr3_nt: TGCGCCAGCAGCCAAGGGGGTGACTACAATGAGCAGTTCTTC

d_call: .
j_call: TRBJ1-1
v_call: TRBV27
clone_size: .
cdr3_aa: CASSVTGNTEAFF
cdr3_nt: TGTGCCAGCAGTGTCACAGGGAACACTGAAGCTTTCTTT

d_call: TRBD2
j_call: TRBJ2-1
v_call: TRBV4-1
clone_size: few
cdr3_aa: CASSQGLADNYNEQFF
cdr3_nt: TGCGCCAGCAGCCAAGGACTAGCGGATAACTACAATGAGCAGTTCTTC

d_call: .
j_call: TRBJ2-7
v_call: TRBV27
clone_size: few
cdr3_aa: CAVERGSEQYF
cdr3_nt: TGTGCCGTCGAGAGGGGGAGCGAGCAGTACTTC

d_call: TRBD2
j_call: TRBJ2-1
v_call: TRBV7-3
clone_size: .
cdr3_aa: CASSYIGLAGADEQFF
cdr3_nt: TGTGCCAGCAGCTACATAGGACTAGCGGGAGCAGATGAGCAGTTCTTC

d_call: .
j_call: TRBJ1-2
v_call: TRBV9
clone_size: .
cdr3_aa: CASSVGGGFVYGYTF
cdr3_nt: TGTGCCAGCAGCGTAGGGGGAGGGTTCGTCTATGGCTACACCTTC

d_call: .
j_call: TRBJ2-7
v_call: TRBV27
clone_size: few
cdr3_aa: CASSLMWGLYEQYF
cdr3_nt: TGTGCCAGCAGTTTAATGTGGGGGCTCTACGAGCAGTACTTC

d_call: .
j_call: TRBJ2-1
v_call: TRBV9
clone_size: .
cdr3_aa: CASSVKSYNEQFF
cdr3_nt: TGTGCCAGCAGCGTGAAGTCCTACAATGAGCAGTTCTTC

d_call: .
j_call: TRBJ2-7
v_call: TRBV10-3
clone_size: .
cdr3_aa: CAVRASYEQYF
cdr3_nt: TGTGCCGTCCGGGCCTCCTACGAGCAGTACTTC

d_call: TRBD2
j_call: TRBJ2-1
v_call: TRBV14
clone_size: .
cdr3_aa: CASSQTGLAGEQFF
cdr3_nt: TGTGCCAGCAGCCAAACCGGACTAGCGGGAGAGCAGTTCTTC

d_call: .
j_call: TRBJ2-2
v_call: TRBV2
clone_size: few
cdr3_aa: CASRALYTGELFF
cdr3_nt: TGTGCCAGCAGGGCCCTTTATACGGGGGAGCTGTTTTTT

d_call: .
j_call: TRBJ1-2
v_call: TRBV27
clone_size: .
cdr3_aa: CASSTGMGYGYTF
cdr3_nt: TGTGCCAGCAGCACAGGGATGGGGTATGGCTACACCTTC

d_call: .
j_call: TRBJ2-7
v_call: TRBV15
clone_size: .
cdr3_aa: CATSRVGTTYEQYF
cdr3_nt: TGTGCCACCAGCAGAGTTGGTACAACCTACGAGCAGTACTTC

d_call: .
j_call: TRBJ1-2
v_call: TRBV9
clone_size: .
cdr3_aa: CASSEQGFYTF
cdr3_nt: TGTGCCAGCAGCGAACAGGGTTTCTACACCTTC

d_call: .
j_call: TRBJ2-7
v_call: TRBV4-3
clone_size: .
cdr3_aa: CASSSHPGASYEQYF
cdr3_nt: TGCGCCAGCAGCTCACACCCGGGAGCTAGTTACGAGCAGTACTTC

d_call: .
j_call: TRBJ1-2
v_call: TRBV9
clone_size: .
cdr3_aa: CASTDSRGYTF
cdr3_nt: TGTGCCAGTACGGATTCGCGCGGCTACACCTTC

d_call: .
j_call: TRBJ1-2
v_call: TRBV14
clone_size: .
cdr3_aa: CASSLPDSPSRTF
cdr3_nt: TGTGCCAGCAGCCTTCCGGACAGTCCGAGTCGGACCTTC

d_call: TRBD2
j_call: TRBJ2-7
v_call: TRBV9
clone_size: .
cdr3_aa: CASSVGGLAGSHEQYF
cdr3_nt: TGTGCCAGCAGCGTAGGGGGACTAGCGGGAAGCCACGAGCAGTACTTC

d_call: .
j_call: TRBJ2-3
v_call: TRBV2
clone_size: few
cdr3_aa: CASSEMGRVRYF
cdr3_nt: TGTGCCAGCAGTGAAATGGGACGGGTTCGGTATTTT

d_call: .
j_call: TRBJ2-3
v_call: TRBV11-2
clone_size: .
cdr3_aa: CASRQDTDTQYF
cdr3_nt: TGTGCCAGCAGACAAGACACAGATACGCAGTATTTT

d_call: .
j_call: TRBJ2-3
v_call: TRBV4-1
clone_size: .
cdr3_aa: CASSQKGAHTSTDTQYF
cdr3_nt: TGCGCCAGCAGCCAAAAGGGCGCCCATACTAGCACAGATACGCAGTATTTT

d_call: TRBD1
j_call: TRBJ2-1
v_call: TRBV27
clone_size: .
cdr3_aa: CASSPRQGYYNEQFF
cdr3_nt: TGTGCCAGCAGTCCTAGACAGGGCTACTACAATGAGCAGTTCTTC

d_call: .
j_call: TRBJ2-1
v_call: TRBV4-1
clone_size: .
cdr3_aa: CASSQRGDEQFF
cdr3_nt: TGCGCCAGCAGCCAGCGAGGGGATGAGCAGTTCTTC

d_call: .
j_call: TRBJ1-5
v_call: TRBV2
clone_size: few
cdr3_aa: CASSELTASNQPQHF
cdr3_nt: TGTGCCAGCAGTGAGTTGACAGCTAGCAATCAGCCCCAGCATTTT

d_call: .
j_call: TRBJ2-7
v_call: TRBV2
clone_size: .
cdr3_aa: CASSDGKYYEQYF
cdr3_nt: TGTGCCAGCAGTGACGGGAAATACTACGAGCAGTACTTC

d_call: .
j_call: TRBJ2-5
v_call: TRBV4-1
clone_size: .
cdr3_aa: CASSQDQLDRTQETQYF
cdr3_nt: TGCGCCAGCAGCCAAGACCAACTGGACAGAACCCAAGAGACCCAGTACTTC